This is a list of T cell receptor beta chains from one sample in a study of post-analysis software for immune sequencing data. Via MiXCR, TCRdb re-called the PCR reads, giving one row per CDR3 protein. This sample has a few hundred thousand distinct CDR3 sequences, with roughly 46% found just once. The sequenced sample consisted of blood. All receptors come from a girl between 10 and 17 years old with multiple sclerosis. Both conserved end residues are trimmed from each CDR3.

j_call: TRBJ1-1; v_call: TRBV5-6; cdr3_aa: ASSLVGGLGTEAF
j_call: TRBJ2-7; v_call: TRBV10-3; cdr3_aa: AVAEGPGKTYEQY
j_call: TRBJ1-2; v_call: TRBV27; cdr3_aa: ASSPSVDGYT
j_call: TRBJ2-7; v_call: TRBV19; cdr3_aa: ASSSPSAQGMSEQY
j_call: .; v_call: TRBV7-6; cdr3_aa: ASSPASGRNDEQY
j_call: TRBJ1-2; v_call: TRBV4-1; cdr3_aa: ASSQEPPTPYGYT
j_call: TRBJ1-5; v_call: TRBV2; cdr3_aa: ASRASGDQPQH
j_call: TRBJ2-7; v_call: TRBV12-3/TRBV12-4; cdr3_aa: ASTQGVAYEQY
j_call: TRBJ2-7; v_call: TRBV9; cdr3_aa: ASSVAGTSAYEQY
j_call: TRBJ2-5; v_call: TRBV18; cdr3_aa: ASSRLNQETQY
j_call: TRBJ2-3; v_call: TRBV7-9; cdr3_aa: ASSPLGGVYTDTQY
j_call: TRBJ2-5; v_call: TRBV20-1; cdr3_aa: SGVPTGETQY
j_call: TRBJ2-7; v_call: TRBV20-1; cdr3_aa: SASYRAGYEQY
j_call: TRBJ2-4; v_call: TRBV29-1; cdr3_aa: SVALQGRGDIQY
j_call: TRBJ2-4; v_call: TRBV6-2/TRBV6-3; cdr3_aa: ASSTRSPEAKNIQY
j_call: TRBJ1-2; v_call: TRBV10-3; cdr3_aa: AISERGAST
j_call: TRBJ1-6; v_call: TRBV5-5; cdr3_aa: ASSLLQSYNSPLH
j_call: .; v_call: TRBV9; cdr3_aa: ASSLGQADYEQY
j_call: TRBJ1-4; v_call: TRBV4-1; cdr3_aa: ASSQDRGNEKLF
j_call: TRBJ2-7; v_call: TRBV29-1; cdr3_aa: SVRRVGDRPYEQY
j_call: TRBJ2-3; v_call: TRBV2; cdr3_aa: ASSYSDTQY
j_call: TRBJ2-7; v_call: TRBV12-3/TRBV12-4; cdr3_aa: ASSLDRDRAYEQY
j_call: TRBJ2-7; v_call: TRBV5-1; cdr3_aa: ASSHPDRPYYEQY
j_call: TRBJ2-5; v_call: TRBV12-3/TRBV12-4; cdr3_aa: ASSPRARVVVPAFSETQY
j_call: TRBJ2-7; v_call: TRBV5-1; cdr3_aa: ASSPGQNIPRAYKQY
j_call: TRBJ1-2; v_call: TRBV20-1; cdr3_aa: SASRAKEGYT
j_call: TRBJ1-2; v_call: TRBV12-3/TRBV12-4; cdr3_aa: ASRILGTGGFGYT
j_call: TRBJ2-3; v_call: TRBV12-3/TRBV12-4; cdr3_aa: ASRAGTGSDTQY
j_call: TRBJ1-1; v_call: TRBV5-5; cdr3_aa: ASSWGTGMNTEAF
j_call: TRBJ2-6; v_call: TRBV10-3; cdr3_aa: AISGQVSGANVQT
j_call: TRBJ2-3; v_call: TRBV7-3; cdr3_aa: ASSPQTDSTDTQY
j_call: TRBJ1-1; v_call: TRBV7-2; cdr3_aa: ASSLDRLSGEAF
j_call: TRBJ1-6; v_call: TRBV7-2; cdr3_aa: ASSLQAGNSPLH
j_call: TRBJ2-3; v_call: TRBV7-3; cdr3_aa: ASSFSDSATDTQY
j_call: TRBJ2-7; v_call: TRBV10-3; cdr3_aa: AISPGASSYEQY
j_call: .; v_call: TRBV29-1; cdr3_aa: SGDLSSYNEQY
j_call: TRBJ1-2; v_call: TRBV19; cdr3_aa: ASSGSLYNYGYT
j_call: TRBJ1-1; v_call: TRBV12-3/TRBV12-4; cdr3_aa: ASSRRRVDTEAF
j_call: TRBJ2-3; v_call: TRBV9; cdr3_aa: ASSLSGRSLSTDTQY
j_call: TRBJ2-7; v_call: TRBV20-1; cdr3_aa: SAHGGHWDEQY
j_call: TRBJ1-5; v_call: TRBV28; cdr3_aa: ASSPFSGGGQPQH